The present TCR beta chain was sequenced within a study of shared clonotypes between healthy human individuals. Trimming took off 5 bases at V and 10 bases at J, with 15 bases between the two ends. In germline, CDR1 is SGHAT, CDR2 FQNNGV. The CDR3 is 13 amino acids. TCRdb's copy holds only in-frame clones and misses some; the assay was immunoSEQ multiplex PCR. The sample contains approximately 2,300,000 clones, 85% to 95% of which appear only once. This clone was detected once. This clonotype was sampled from a man aged 18 to 35 in good health. Some clones in this sample may be carry-over from other donors' samples. The sequencing input was naive CD4+ T cells from PBMCs. Subset of the sample: CD45RA+ positively selected. The chain has TRBV11-2 and TRBJ2-1, with a weak D call TRBD2 (6 bases). The CDR3 loop is CASSPQVGGEQFF. The CDR3 coding sequence is TGTGCCAGCAGCCCCCAGGTGGGGGGAGAGCAGTTCTTC. Filled out from reference TRBV11-2 and TRBJ2-1, the complete variable domain reads EAGVAQSPRYKIIEKRQSVAFWCNPISGHATLYWYQQILGQGPKLLIQFQNNGVVDDSQLPKDRFSAERLKGVDSTLKIQPAKLEDSAVYLCASSPQVGGEQFFGPGTRLTVL.